Listed here are 5 T cell receptor beta chains from one sample, sequenced in a study of T cell responses to AZD1222 COVID-19 vaccine. Sequenced by immunoSEQ multiplex PCR; TCRdb stores in-frame clones only, minus some. The sample has about 160,000 clones, about nine tenths seen once; the top ten hold 5.5%. The sample in question was peripheral blood, obtained on day 0 of AZD1222 vaccination. The receptor source for this set is an adult in good health.

The CDR3 region is CASSFSGDGNQPQHF. In DNA, the CDR3 is TGTGCCAGCAGCTTTTCGGGGGACGGGAATCAGCCCCAGCATTTT. The rearrangement uses TRBV7-9 and TRBJ1-5; possible D gene TRBD1, 5 bases. The CDR3 is 15 amino acids. CDR1 and CDR2 (germline): SEHNR, FQNEAQ (reference sequence). The V end lost 3 bases, the J end lost 4 bases, and 13 bases lay between the germline ends.

The chain combines TRBV28 with TRBJ1-5; D remains unclear. This CDR3 has 14 amino acids. Germline V gene sequence: CDR1 MDHEN, CDR2 SYDVKM. V was trimmed by 6 bases and J by 5 bases, leaving 14 bases between them. For the CDR3, the DNA is TGTGCCAGCAGCCCCCGGTTAAGTCATCAGCCCCAGCATTTT. Translated, it gives CASSPRLSHQPQHF.

This clone was seen a few times. V and J are TRBV25-1 and TRBJ2-7; 7 bases are shared with TRBD1. Per the germline V gene, CDR1 is MGHDK and CDR2 is SYGVNS. The CDR3 covers 12 residues. The V gene end was trimmed by 6 bases and the J gene end by 6 bases; junction bases not matched to a gene: 5. The CDR3, as DNA: TGTGCCAGCAGGGCCGGGACAGTCGAGCAGTACTTC. Residues: CASRAGTVEQYF.

V and J are TRBV19 and TRBJ2-7; tentatively, D is TRBD2 (6 bases). Trimming stripped 2 bases from V and 7 bases from J, with 15 bases between. The CDR3 length is 14 residues. Germline V gene sequence: CDR1 LNHDA, CDR2 SQIVND (reference sequence). CDR3 sequence: CASSIRLEGWEQYF. For the CDR3, the DNA is TGTGCCAGTAGTATAAGACTAGAGGGATGGGAGCAGTACTTC.

The V call is TRBV28, the J call TRBJ2-3, with D unclear. CDR1 MDHEN and CDR2 SYDVKM come from the germline V gene. The CDR3 extends over 16 amino acids. The V gene lost 7 bases and the J gene lost 3 bases, with 20 bases spanning the gap. CDR3 nucleotide sequence: TGTGCCAGCACCCTACACAGCGCAGTAAGGACAGATACGCAGTATTTT. Its translation is CASTLHSAVRTDTQYF.